This TCR beta chain appears in the sequencing data of a study of blood T cell repertoires in COVID-19. Turning to the study itself: Samples representing acute and convalescent COVID-19 were sourced from the United States, Italy and Spain.

Residents of under 25 US areas, aged about 18 to 100 years, made up the participants. Categorization into cohorts depended on clinical history that participants reported. The table came from immunoSEQ multiplex PCR; TCRdb's copy has only in-frame clones and leaves some out. This sample has about 190,000 clones; around three quarters occur once, and the top ten carry about a sixth. Looked up from germline, CDR1 is KGHDR and CDR2 is SFDVKD. The CDR3 spans 19 residues. Trimming removed 4 bases from V and 12 bases from J; junction bases left unmatched: 25. This chain links TRBV24-1 with TRBJ1-4, with TRBD1 matching over 7 bases. This receptor was obtained from a woman aged 50 to 65 with acute COVID-19. Sequencing was performed on PBMCs or T cells enriched from blood (not recorded which). The CDR3 loop reads CATSDRDSPHPGTARELFF. The CDR3 DNA reads as TGTGCCACCAGTGACAGGGACAGCCCGCATCCCGGGACGGCGAGGGAACTGTTTTTT.